Following are 21 T cell receptor beta chains from one sample sequenced in a study of blood T cell repertoires in COVID-19. The data were produced by immunoSEQ multiplex PCR, yet TCRdb's version contains in-frame clones alone and is incomplete. The data show around 160,000 clones, roughly 81% seen once. The sample was peripheral blood. The receptor source for this set is a human donor with acute or convalescent COVID-19. The donor label of this sample is uncertain.

The J gene is TRBJ2-7, the V gene TRBV20-1; 8 bases are a match to TRBD2. V shed 3 bases and J 3 bases; nucleotides not matched to a gene: 7. This CDR3 region has 14 residues. Germline CDR1 is DFQATT and CDR2 is SNEGSKA (reference sequence). The CDR3 region has the DNA TGCAGTGCTAGTGGGCGGGGGGTTTTCTACGAGCAGTACTTC. Its translation is CSASGRGVFYEQYF.

The V call is TRBV6-1, the J call TRBJ2-2; D possibly corresponds to TRBD2 (6 bases). This CDR3 is 15 amino acids long. Looked up from germline, CDR1 is MNHNS and CDR2 is SASEGT. Trimming took 1 base from V and 4 from J, leaving 10 bases between them. CDR3 DNA: TGTGCCAGCAGTGAAGAGGGAGGAGGCACCGGGGAGCTGTTTTTT. Translation gives CASSEEGGGTGELFF.

The chain couples TRBV5-6 to TRBJ1-1; D is uncertain. This CDR3 region has 13 residues. The V end was cut by 2 bases, the J end by 5 bases, with 10 bases between. Looked up from germline, CDR1 is SGHDT and CDR2 is YYEEEE. The DNA of the CDR3 is TGTGCCAGCAGCTTCGGCAGCGAGACTGAAGCTTTCTTT. This sequence encodes CASSFGSETEAFF.

In regard to this clone: The same CDR3 also results from other DNA sequences found in this sample. The V and J genes are TRBV9 and TRBJ2-1, with 12 nucleotides matching TRBD2. The CDR3 runs 15 residues. CDR1 is SGDLS and CDR2 is YYNGEE in the germline V gene. The J segment lost 4 bases and the V segment lost 3 bases, leaving 2 bases of the junction unmatched. The CDR3 DNA reads TGTGCCAGCAGCGCTGGACTAGCGGGGTACAATGAGCAGTTCTTC. Protein: CASSAGLAGYNEQFF.

The chain joins TRBV7-9 to TRBJ1-5; 8 nucleotides agree with TRBD1. J gave up 1 base and V 5 bases, and 7 bases lay outside the gene matches. The CDR3 loop spans 16 amino acids. Germline CDR1 reads SEHNR; CDR2 reads FQNEAQ (reference sequence). CDR3 coding DNA: TGTGCCAGCAGCACCTCAGGGGGCCTGAGCAATCAGCCCCAGCATTTT. Its protein is CASSTSGGLSNQPQHF. The whole variable domain, filled in from reference TRBV7-9 and TRBJ1-5, reads DTGVSQNPRHKITKRGQNVTFRCDPISEHNRLYWYRQTLGQGPEFLTYFQNEAQLEKSRLLSDRFSAERPKGSFSTLEIQRTEQGDSAMYLCASSTSGGLSNQPQHFGDGTRLSIL.

The chain uses TRBV7-8 and TRBJ1-2; D might be TRBD1 (5 bases). The length of the CDR3 is 13 residues. Trimming cost V 5 bases and J 2 bases, with 9 bases left between them. Germline assignment: CDR1 SGHVS and CDR2 FQNEAQ. The CDR3 loop reads CASSRGENYGYTF. CDR3 sequence (DNA): TGTGCCAGCAGCCGGGGCGAGAACTATGGCTACACCTTC.

The chain joins TRBV12-3 or TRBV12-4 to TRBJ2-3, with D possibly matching TRBD2 (5 bases). This CDR3 has 13 residues. Trimming took 6 bases from V and 3 from J, leaving 10 bases between them. The DNA of the CDR3 is TGTGCCAGCAGGAGGGTGGGAACAGATACGCAGTATTTT. Its translation: CASRRVGTDTQYF.

CDR3 sequence reads: CASSLAWDRDKNIQYF. DNA for the CDR3: TGTGCCAGCAGCTTAGCATGGGACAGAGACAAAAACATTCAGTACTTC. The chain combines TRBV7-9 with TRBJ2-4, with TRBD1 matching over 7 bases. CDR1 is SEHNR, CDR2 FQNEAQ, per germline (reference sequence). This CDR3 is built from 16 residues. J gave up 3 bases and V 0 bases, and 5 bases lay outside the gene matches.

This clone showed up just once. This chain connects TRBV19 to TRBJ2-3; 9 positions match TRBD1. The CDR3 has 14 residues. Germline V gives CDR1 LNHDA, CDR2 SQIVND (reference sequence). The V segment lost 6 bases and the J segment 0 bases; nucleotides outside the gene matches: 1. Here the CDR3 DNA reads TGTGCCAGTAGGACAGGGGGTAGCACAGATACGCAGTATTTT. This codes for CASRTGGSTDTQYF.

The rearrangement links TRBV6-6 to TRBJ1-1; TRBD1 agrees at 12 bases. CDR1 and CDR2 (germline): MNHNY, SVGAGI (reference sequence). The CDR3 has 16 residues. V dropped 7 bases and J dropped 2; count of bases not matched to a gene: 8. The CDR3 sequence: CASTTGTGGKNTEAFF. In DNA, the CDR3 is TGTGCCAGCACCACCGGGACAGGGGGCAAAAACACTGAAGCTTTCTTT.

The chain is built from TRBV5-1 and TRBJ1-1; D remains unclear. The CDR3 covers 13 residues. Trimming removed 3 bases from V and 2 bases from J, with 8 bases in between. In germline, CDR1 is SGHRS, CDR2 YFSETQ. CDR3 sequence: CASSSTANTEAFF. CDR3 DNA: TGCGCCAGCAGCTCAACAGCAAACACTGAAGCTTTCTTT.

The chain combines TRBV4-1 with TRBJ1-1, with D maybe TRBD1 (5 bases). The CDR3 contains 14 residues. The germline CDR1 and CDR2 sequences are MGHRA and YSYEKL. The ends were cut back, 4 bases at V and 0 bases at J, with 9 bases in the middle. CDR3 DNA sequence: TGCGCCAGCAGCCGGGGGGTTATGAACACTGAAGCTTTCTTT. The encoded protein is CASSRGVMNTEAFF.

The chain uses TRBV27 and TRBJ2-7; 8 bases are shared with TRBD1. The germline CDR1 and CDR2 sequences are MNHEY and SMNVEV (reference sequence). After removal of 2 bases from V and 4 bases from J, the junction contained 7 bases not matched to a gene. The CDR3 has 15 amino acids. CDR3 bases: TGTGCCAGCAGTTTAGCCGGGACAGGTTTTTACGAGCAGTACTTC. Translated: CASSLAGTGFYEQYF.

Comments on this clone: The identical CDR3 is also encoded by other nucleotide sequences in the sample. The rearrangement links TRBV6-5 to TRBJ1-1; a weak D match, TRBD1 (5 bases). The CDR3 covers 12 residues. The germline V gene has CDR1 MNHEY and CDR2 SVGAGI. With 2 bases removed from V and 5 bases from J, the gap between germline ends came to 6 bases. The CDR3 DNA follows: TGTGCCAGCAGTTACGGGGGGACTGAAGCTTTCTTT. Residues: CASSYGGTEAFF.

The chain links TRBV5-4 to TRBJ1-5; D gene unclear. The CDR3 extends over 14 amino acids. V was cut by 5 bases and J by 6 bases, with 15 bases left in between. The germline V gene has CDR1 SGHNT and CDR2 YYREEE (reference sequence). This chain's CDR3 is CASSLQESSQPQHF. In DNA, the CDR3 is TGTGCCAGCAGTCTGCAGGAAAGTAGTCAGCCCCAGCATTTT. Using reference TRBV5-4 and TRBJ1-5 for the parts outside the CDR3, the full variable domain is ETGVTQSPTHLIKTRGQQVTLRCSSQSGHNTVSWYQQALGQGPQFIFQYYREEENGRGNFPPRFSGLQFPNYSSELNVNALELDDSALYLCASSLQESSQPQHFGDGTRLSIL.

This chain joins TRBV27 and TRBJ1-1; D remains unclear. From germline, CDR1 is MNHEY and CDR2 SMNVEV (reference sequence). Trimming stripped 3 bases from V and 0 bases from J, with 8 bases between. The CDR3 covers 14 residues. The CDR3 coding sequence is TGTGCCAGCAGTTTCGAGGGAATGAACACTGAAGCTTTCTTT. It is translated as CASSFEGMNTEAFF.

A single count supports this clone. V usage is TRBV6-5 and J usage is TRBJ1-1; 9 bases match TRBD1. Germline CDR1 is MNHEY and CDR2 is SVGAGI. This CDR3 contains 15 residues. Trimming took 6 bases from V and 3 from J; bases not matched to a gene: 8. CDR3 sequence: CASRPPDRGYTEAFF. As DNA, the CDR3 is TGTGCCAGCAGGCCGCCCGACAGGGGGTACACTGAAGCTTTCTTT.

The V and J genes are TRBV6-4 and TRBJ2-3; 8 nucleotides match TRBD2. CDR3 length: 15 amino acids. Germline V CDR1 and CDR2: MRHNA, SNTAGT. J gave up 4 bases and V 2 bases, and 5 bases lay outside the gene matches. CDR3 DNA: TGTGCCAGCAGTGACACGGGGGGGAGCGCAGATACGCAGTATTTT. Amino acid sequence: CASSDTGGSADTQYF.

V and J are TRBV11-2 and TRBJ2-5, with TRBD2 identical over 11 bases. The length of the CDR3 is 15 residues. With V trimmed by 1 base and J by 2 bases, 0 bases remained unmatched. Germline V CDR1 and CDR2: SGHAT, FQNNGV. The CDR3 loop is CASSLGLAGQETQYF. In DNA form, the CDR3 reads TGTGCCAGCAGCTTAGGACTAGCGGGGCAAGAGACCCAGTACTTC.

This clone was seen only once. The chain joins TRBV19 to TRBJ1-5; D is undetermined. Germline V gene data show CDR1 as LNHDA and CDR2 as SQIVND (reference sequence). The CDR3 totals 13 residues. Trimming stripped 2 bases from V and 6 bases from J, with 8 bases between. The CDR3 bases are TGTGCCAGTAGTATACCCCGAGGTCAGCCCCAGCATTTT. Its translation: CASSIPRGQPQHF.

The chain carries TRBV15 and TRBJ2-1, with D possibly TRBD2 on 5 matching bases. Germline-derived CDR1 and CDR2 are LNHNV and YYDKDF (reference sequence). The CDR3 runs 13 residues. Trimming took off 4 bases at V and 9 bases at J, with 13 bases between the two ends. CDR3 region: CATSMKRAGEQFF. The DNA for the CDR3 is TGTGCCACCAGCATGAAGAGGGCTGGTGAGCAGTTCTTC.